These T cell receptor beta chains were read from a single sample in a study of human T cells and chemical hapten exposure. TCRdb redid the calling of the RACE reads with MiXCR, one entry per CDR3 protein. Of about 120,000 distinct CDR3 sequences in the sample, roughly 13% were seen once. The sample here was whole blood, taken in connection with sensitization to the hapten diphenylcyclopropenone (DPC). The receptors were gathered from a man aged 18 to 35 with alopecia areata. Some clones in this sample may be carry-over from other donors' samples. CDR3s include the opening cysteine and the closing phenylalanine or tryptophan. A D gene is named only where the DNA matches it firmly. Clone size appears in some rows only: once, few, many, or a class for an expanded clone.

D,V,size,J,DNA,CDR3
-,TRBV18,once,TRBJ1-5,TGTGCCAGCTCACCTGGGCCGGCCGATAGCAATCAGCCCCAGCATTTT,CASSPGPADSNQPQHF
-,TRBV4-3,-,TRBJ2-6,TGCGCCAGCAGCCAAGTTTCGGGTTCTGGGGCCAACGTCCTGACTTTC,CASSQVSGSGANVLTF
-,TRBV27,-,TRBJ2-5,TGTGCCAGCAGCCCCCGGGACTTCCAAGAGACCCAGTACTTC,CASSPRDFQETQYF
-,TRBV7-2,many,TRBJ2-3,TGTGCCAGCAGCACACACCTATTGCAGGGGTCAGATACGCAGTATTTT,CASSTHLLQGSDTQYF
-,TRBV11-3,-,TRBJ2-3,TGTGCCAGCAGCCCCCACTCGGGGGTTTTCGCAGATACGCAGTATTTT,CASSPHSGVFADTQYF
TRBD1,TRBV12-3/TRBV12-4,many,TRBJ1-4,TGTGCCAGCAGTCCTTCCGGGACAGTTAATGAAAAACTGTTTTTT,CASSPSGTVNEKLFF
-,TRBV11-2,-,TRBJ1-6,TGTGCCAGCAGCTTAAACGGTGGTGAGAGCTCCTATAATTCACCCCTCCACTTT,CASSLNGGESSYNSPLHF
-,TRBV12-5,-,TRBJ2-7,TGTGCTAGTGGGATACGTAACGAGCAGTACTTC,CASGIRNEQYF
TRBD2,TRBV27,-,TRBJ2-1,TGTGCCAGCAAGTCCAGCGGGGGGTACAATGAGCAGTTCTTC,CASKSSGGYNEQFF
TRBD1,TRBV4-3,few,TRBJ2-1,TGCGCCAGCAGCCAAGATTACAGGGGAACTGGGCAGTTCTTC,CASSQDYRGTGQFF